This entry lists 18 T cell receptor beta chains sequenced from one sample in a study of blood T cell repertoires in COVID-19. Sequenced by immunoSEQ multiplex PCR; TCRdb stores in-frame clones only, minus some. The sample has 95,000 to 120,000 clones, just under 90% seen once. The sequenced sample consisted of peripheral blood. The receptors were sampled from a woman in her 50s with acute or convalescent COVID-19.

V is TRBV7-9 and J is TRBJ1-1; tentative D call: TRBD1 (6 bases). Trimming took off 2 bases at V and 1 base at J, with 8 bases between the two ends. Germline CDR1 is SEHNR and CDR2 is FQNEAQ (reference sequence). CDR3 length: 14 amino acids. The CDR3 bases are TGTGCCAGCAGCTTACAACAGGGGAACACTGAAGCTTTCTTT. This gives the protein CASSLQQGNTEAFF.

This chain joins TRBV2 and TRBJ1-3; D unclear. The CDR3 contains 15 residues. Deletions cut 7 bases from V and 4 bases from J, with 17 bases between. Germline-derived CDR1 and CDR2 are SNHLY and FYNNEI. The CDR3 sequence is CASTPDGGSGNTIYF. CDR3 in DNA: TGTGCCAGCACCCCGGACGGAGGCTCCGGAAACACCATATATTTT.

V is TRBV19 and J is TRBJ2-1, with 11 bases that match TRBD2. The V gene's germline CDR1 is LNHDA and CDR2 SQIVND (reference sequence). The V segment lost 4 bases and the J segment 14 bases; nucleotides outside the gene matches: 4. This CDR3 has 12 amino acids. CDR3 bases: TGTGCCAGTAGTAGGGGTAGCGGGAGGGAGTTCTTC. Amino acids: CASSRGSGREFF.

The chain carries TRBV3-1 (or the pseudogene TRBV3-2) and TRBJ1-2; D is ambiguous. The CDR3 is made up of 13 amino acids. Per the germline V gene, CDR1 is LGHDT and CDR2 is YNNKEL (reference sequence). With 1 base removed from V and 4 bases from J, the gap between germline ends came to 7 bases. Here the CDR3 DNA reads TGTGCCAGCAGCCAAGGACGGGTCTATGGCTACACCTTC. This codes for CASSQGRVYGYTF.

This chain joins TRBV6-2 or TRBV6-3 and TRBJ2-7, with TRBD2 identical over 8 bases. The V gene's germline CDR1 is MNHEY and CDR2 SVGEGT. The J segment lost 4 bases and the V segment lost 5 bases, leaving 1 base of the junction unmatched. This CDR3 region has 12 residues. CDR3 residues: CASSTGGYEQYF. The CDR3 coding sequence is TGTGCCAGCAGTACGGGAGGGTACGAGCAGTACTTC.

The rearrangement joins TRBV5-1 to TRBJ1-1, with 8 bases identical to TRBD1. This CDR3 region has 13 residues. From germline, CDR1 is SGHRS and CDR2 YFSETQ. With 3 bases clipped from V and 5 bases from J, the junction kept 3 bases outside the gene matches. Written as DNA, the CDR3 is TGCGCCAGCAGCTCTCGGACAGGGACTGAAGCTTTCTTT. This gives the protein CASSSRTGTEAFF.

The rearrangement joins TRBV12-3 or TRBV12-4 to TRBJ2-7, with D possibly TRBD2 on 5 matching bases. CDR3 size: 13 residues. Trimming took 5 bases from V and 4 from J, leaving 12 bases between them. CDR3 nucleotides: TGTGCCAGCAGTCCCCGGGGAGTTTACGAGCAGTACTTC. Protein sequence: CASSPRGVYEQYF.

This clone was recorded once. The sample has other DNA sequences that encode this CDR3 too. The V call is TRBV3-1 (or the pseudogene TRBV3-2), the J call TRBJ1-1; 9 nucleotides align to TRBD1. V was clipped by 1 base and J by 3 bases; unmatched bases: 0. CDR3 length: 14 residues. CDR1 is LGHDT and CDR2 is YNNKEL in the germline V gene (reference sequence). In DNA form, the CDR3 reads TGTGCCAGCAGCCAAGGACAGGGGGACACTGAAGCTTTCTTT. Translating gives CASSQGQGDTEAFF.

The chain recombines TRBV18 with TRBJ1-1; possibly TRBD1 for D (6 bases). CDR1 and CDR2 from the germline V gene are KGHSH and LQKENI. V lost 5 bases, J lost 1 base, and 11 bases lay in between. The CDR3 runs to 14 residues. CDR3 amino acids: CASSVRGQNTEAFF. The CDR3 nucleotides read TGTGCCAGCTCAGTCCGGGGACAGAACACTGAAGCTTTCTTT.

The chain combines TRBV3-1 (or the pseudogene TRBV3-2) with TRBJ2-1; no clear D gene. Germline CDR1 is LGHDT and CDR2 is YNNKEL (reference sequence). The CDR3 length is 14 residues. Trimming took 4 bases from V and 6 from J, leaving 13 bases between them. The CDR3 region has the DNA TGTGCCAGCAGCCCAAAGGCAGGCACCAATGAGCAGTTCTTC. Protein product: CASSPKAGTNEQFF.

V is TRBV5-4 and J is TRBJ1-1; 8 nucleotides agree with TRBD1. CDR3 length equals 18 residues. V gave up 3 bases and J gave up 1 base; unmatched junction bases: 14. CDR1 and CDR2 (germline): SGHNT, YYREEE (reference sequence). This CDR3 reads CASSSPGQGGRGNTEAFF. In nucleotides, the CDR3 is TGTGCCAGCAGCTCCCCCGGACAGGGAGGGAGGGGGAACACTGAAGCTTTCTTT.

The chain uses TRBV19 and TRBJ1-5, with D tentatively TRBD1 (6 bases). V lost 6 bases and J lost 0, with 12 bases in between. The CDR3 is 15 residues long. Germline V lookup: CDR1 LNHDA, CDR2 SQIVND (reference sequence). CDR3 loop: CASSRTDNSNQPQHF. In DNA form, the CDR3 reads TGTGCCAGTAGCCGGACAGATAATAGCAATCAGCCCCAGCATTTT.

This chain links TRBV5-6 with TRBJ1-5; a weak D match, TRBD1 (6 bases). This CDR3 spans 15 amino acids. Germline V gene lookup returns CDR1 SGHDT and CDR2 YYEEEE. Trimming removed 4 bases from V and 2 bases from J, with 13 bases in between. The CDR3 DNA follows: TGTGCCAGCAGCCCGAGGGGACAACGCAATCAGCCCCAGCATTTT. It yields the protein CASSPRGQRNQPQHF.

The chain is built from TRBV4-3 and TRBJ1-6; maybe TRBD1 (5 bases). From germline, CDR1 is LGHNA and CDR2 YSLEER. The CDR3 runs 15 residues. V dropped 3 bases and J dropped 7 bases, with 13 bases sitting between them. CDR3 bases: TGCGCCAGCAGCCAGACGGGACTCTTGAATTCACCCCTCCACTTT. Translated, it gives CASSQTGLLNSPLHF.

The chain joins TRBV29-1 to TRBJ2-5, with 8 bases identical to TRBD1. Trimming took 1 base from V and 5 from J; bases not matched to a gene: 3. Looked up from germline, CDR1 is SQVTM and CDR2 is ANQGSEA. CDR3 length equals 13 residues. DNA of the CDR3: TGCAGCGTTGAAGTTAACAGGGGGGAGACCCAGTACTTC. Protein product: CSVEVNRGETQYF. Together with reference TRBV29-1 and TRBJ2-5, the CDR3 gives the full variable domain: SAVISQKPSRDICQRGTSLTIQCQVDSQVTMMFWYRQQPGQSLTLIATANQGSEATYESGFVIDKFPISRPNLTFSTLTVSNMSPEDSSIYLCSVEVNRGETQYFGPGTRLLVL.

This rearrangement joins TRBV11-1 to TRBJ2-5, with D uncertain. Trimming left V 3 bases short and J 4 bases short, with 3 bases between. Germline CDR1 reads SGHAT; CDR2 reads FQDESV (reference sequence). This CDR3 has 11 residues. The chain's CDR3 is CASSFGETQYF. The DNA of the CDR3 is TGTGCCAGCAGCTTCGGAGAGACCCAGTACTTC.

This chain connects TRBV3-1 (or the pseudogene TRBV3-2) to TRBJ1-2; D not certain. Germline assignment: CDR1 LGHDT and CDR2 YNNKEL (reference sequence). This CDR3 region has 13 residues. Deletions cut 1 base from V and 14 bases from J, with 17 bases between. The CDR3 coding sequence is TGTGCCAGCAGCCAAGTAGACGGCCGGCAGCGGACCTTC. This gives the protein CASSQVDGRQRTF.

The chain carries TRBV13 and TRBJ1-1, with D possibly being TRBD1 (5 bases). V lost 4 bases, J lost 5 bases, and 14 bases lay in between. The CDR3 totals 14 residues. Germline V gene data show CDR1 as PRHDT and CDR2 as FYEKMQ (reference sequence). Written as DNA, the CDR3 is TGTGCCAGCAGCTCACGTGAGGGACTTACTGAAGCTTTCTTT. This gives the protein CASSSREGLTEAFF.